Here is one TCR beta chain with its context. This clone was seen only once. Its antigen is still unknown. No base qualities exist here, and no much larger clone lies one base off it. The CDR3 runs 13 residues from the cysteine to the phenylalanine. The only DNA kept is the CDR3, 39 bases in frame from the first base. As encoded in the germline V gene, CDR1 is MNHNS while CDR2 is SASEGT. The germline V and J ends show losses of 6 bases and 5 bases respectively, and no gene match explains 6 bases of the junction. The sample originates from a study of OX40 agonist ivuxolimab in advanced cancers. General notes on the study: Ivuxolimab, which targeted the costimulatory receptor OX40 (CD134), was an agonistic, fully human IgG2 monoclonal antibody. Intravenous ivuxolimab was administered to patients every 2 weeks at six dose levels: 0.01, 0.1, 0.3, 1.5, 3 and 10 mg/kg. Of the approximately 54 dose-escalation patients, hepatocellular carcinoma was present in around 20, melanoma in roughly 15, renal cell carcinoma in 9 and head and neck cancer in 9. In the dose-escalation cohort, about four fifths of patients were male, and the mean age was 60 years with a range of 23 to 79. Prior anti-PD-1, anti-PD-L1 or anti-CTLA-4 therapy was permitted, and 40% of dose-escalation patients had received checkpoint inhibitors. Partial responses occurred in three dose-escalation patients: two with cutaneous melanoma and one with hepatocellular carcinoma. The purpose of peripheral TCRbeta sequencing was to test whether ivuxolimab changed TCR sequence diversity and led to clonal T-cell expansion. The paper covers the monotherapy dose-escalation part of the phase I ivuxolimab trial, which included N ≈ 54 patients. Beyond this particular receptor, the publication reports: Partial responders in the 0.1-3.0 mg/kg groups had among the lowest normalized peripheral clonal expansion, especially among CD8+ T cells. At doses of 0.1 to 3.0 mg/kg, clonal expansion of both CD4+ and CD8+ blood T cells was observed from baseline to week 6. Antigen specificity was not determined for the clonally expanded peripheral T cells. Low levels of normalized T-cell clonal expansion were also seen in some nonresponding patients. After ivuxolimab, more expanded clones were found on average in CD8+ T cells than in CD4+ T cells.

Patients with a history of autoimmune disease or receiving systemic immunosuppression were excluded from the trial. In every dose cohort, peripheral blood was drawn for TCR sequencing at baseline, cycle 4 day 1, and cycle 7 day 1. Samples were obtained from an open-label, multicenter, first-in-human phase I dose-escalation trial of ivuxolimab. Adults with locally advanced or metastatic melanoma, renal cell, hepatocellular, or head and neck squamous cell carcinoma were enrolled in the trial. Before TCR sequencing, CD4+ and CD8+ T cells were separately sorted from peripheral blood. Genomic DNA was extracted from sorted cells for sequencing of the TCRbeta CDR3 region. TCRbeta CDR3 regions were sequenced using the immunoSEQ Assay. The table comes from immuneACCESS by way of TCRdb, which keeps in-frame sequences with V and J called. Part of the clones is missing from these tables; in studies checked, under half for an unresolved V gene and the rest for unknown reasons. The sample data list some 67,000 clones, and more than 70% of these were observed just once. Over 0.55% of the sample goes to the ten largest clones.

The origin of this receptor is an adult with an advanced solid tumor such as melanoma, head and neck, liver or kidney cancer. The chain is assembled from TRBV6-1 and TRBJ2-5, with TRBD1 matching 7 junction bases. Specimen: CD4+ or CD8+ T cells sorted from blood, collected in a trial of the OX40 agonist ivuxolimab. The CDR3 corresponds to CASRTGEWETQYF. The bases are TGTGCCAGCAGAACAGGGGAGTGGGAGACCCAGTACTTC.